This T cell receptor (beta chain) was captured in a study of beta chain features in type 1 diabetes. Whole-study context: No age, gender or cell yield differences were seen between patients and healthy donors. Study findings and constraints: Moderately but significantly shorter TCRB CDR3s were found in Type 1 diabetes patients in all four CD4+ subsets.

With regard to this clone: As yet, its antigen is unknown.

The investigators reverse transcribed all of the isolated RNA, so they sequenced expressed TCRB transcripts. Assay: immunoSEQ multiplex PCR; the TCRdb copy retains only in-frame clones and omits some. The sample yields some 350,000 clones, roughly 9.8% seen once. The CDR3 sequence is 20 residues long. From germline, CDR1 is LGHNA and CDR2 YNFKEQ. Trimming cost V 0 bases and J 0 bases, with 18 bases left between them. The V and J genes are TRBV4-2 and TRBJ2-6; D is undetermined. Sequencing input: central memory CD4+ T cells from blood. The sequence was obtained from a man younger than 45 with type 1 diabetes. The CDR3 protein is CASSQESVAGFLSGANVLTF. The DNA of the CDR3 is TGTGCCAGCAGCCAAGAGTCTGTGGCAGGCTTCCTCTCTGGGGCCAACGTCCTGACTTTC.